The rows below give T cell receptor beta chains drawn from one sample of a study of cytomegalovirus exposure and HLA in healthy donors. Assay: immunoSEQ multiplex PCR; the TCRdb copy retains only in-frame clones and omits some. The sample consists of hundreds of thousands of clones, 85% to 90% of them appearing once. The sample comprised PBMCs. The receptors shown here come from a woman aged 18-29 years in good health and CMV-seronegative. Each CDR3 is given with its conserved first and last residue. The D gene is left open where the match is weak. Size is stated for part of the rows, as once, few or many counts, or as a class when the clone is expanded.

d_gene,v_gene,abundance,j_gene,CDR3nt,CDR3aa
.,TRBV19,once,TRBJ1-2,TGTGCCAGTAGTACGGGGGGCTTCTATGGCTACACCTTC,CASSTGGFYGYTF
TRBD1,TRBV15,.,TRBJ2-3,TGTGCCACCAGCAGTGCGGACAGGCGAGAAGATACGCAGTATTTT,CATSSADRREDTQYF
TRBD2,TRBV11-1,.,TRBJ2-1,TGTGCCAGCCCCGAACGGGGGGGTAACCATCCTCCCCTATACAATGAGCAGTTCTTC,CASPERGGNHPPLYNEQFF
TRBD1,TRBV2,.,TRBJ1-1,TGTGCCGGATGGACAGGAAGAATGAACACTGAAGCTTTCTTT,CAGWTGRMNTEAFF
.,TRBV10-3,few,TRBJ2-3,TGTGCCATCAGTGTAGGGGAAAACGCGCAGTATTTT,CAISVGENAQYF
.,TRBV2,.,TRBJ2-2,TGTGCCAGCATGGGGTCGGGACTCCTCTTTACTAACACCGGGGAGCTGTTTTTT,CASMGSGLLFTNTGELFF
TRBD1,TRBV19,.,TRBJ1-1,TGTGCCAGTAGTATAGCGGACAGGGGAGGTGAAGGCACTGAAGCTTTCTTT,CASSIADRGGEGTEAFF
.,TRBV6-6,.,TRBJ2-3,TGTGCCAGTCCTCAGGGAAATACGCAGTATTTT,CASPQGNTQYF
TRBD1,TRBV5-8,.,TRBJ2-7,TGTGCCAGCAGCAGAACAGGGGACGAGCAGTACTTC,CASSRTGDEQYF
.,TRBV5-1,.,TRBJ2-7,TGCGCCAGCAGCTTGGGCTCAGGCAACTCCTACGAGCAGTACTTC,CASSLGSGNSYEQYF
.,TRBV29-1,once,TRBJ2-4,TGCAGCGTTGAGTTCGGGGGAGCCAAAAACATTCAGTACTTC,CSVEFGGAKNIQYF
.,TRBV9,.,TRBJ2-1,TGTGCCAGCAGCCCCGGGACCTACAATGAGCAGTTCTTC,CASSPGTYNEQFF
TRBD2,TRBV10-1,.,TRBJ2-7,TGCGCCAGCAGTGAGACTAGCGGGGCCCCCTACGAGCAGTACTTC,CASSETSGAPYEQYF
TRBD2,TRBV7-9,.,TRBJ2-1,TGTGCCAGCAGCTTAGCGACTAGCGGGGGACACAGCAATGAGCAGTTCTTC,CASSLATSGGHSNEQFF
TRBD2,TRBV2,.,TRBJ2-3,TGTGCCAGCAGTGAACCCTTCGCGAGGCTAGCGGGGGGCGAAAGCACAGATACGCAGTATTTT,CASSEPFARLAGGESTDTQYF
.,TRBV7-3,.,TRBJ2-1,TGTGCCAGCACGCCGTTTGCTCCGTCGAGCTCCTACAATGAGCAGTTCTTC,CASTPFAPSSSYNEQFF
.,TRBV2,.,TRBJ1-6,TGTGCCAGCAGTGGTTTCGGACAAGTTAATTCACCCCTCCACTTT,CASSGFGQVNSPLHF
.,TRBV10-1,.,TRBJ1-6,TGCGCCAGCAGTGACAGAGGTCCCTTTAGCTCCTATAATTCACCCCTCCACTTT,CASSDRGPFSSYNSPLHF
.,TRBV5-1,once,TRBJ1-2,TGCGCCAGCAGCTTGGGCGGGGCAATCACCTATGGCTACACCTTC,CASSLGGAITYGYTF
TRBD1,TRBV7-6,once,TRBJ2-2,TGTGCCAGCAGCTCCGGACAGGCGGGCACCGGGGAGCTGTTTTTT,CASSSGQAGTGELFF
.,TRBV5-1,.,TRBJ1-3,TGCGCCAGCAGTCCCCCATCTGGAAACACCATATATTTT,CASSPPSGNTIYF
.,TRBV9,.,TRBJ2-3,TGTGCCAGCAGCACTACAGATACGCAGTATTTT,CASSTTDTQYF
.,TRBV2,.,TRBJ2-7,TGTGCCAGCACCCCCTATGGGCGTGAGCAGTACTTC,CASTPYGREQYF
.,TRBV19,.,TRBJ1-5,TGTGCCAGTAGTGAGGGCAGCAATCAGCCCCAGCATTTT,CASSEGSNQPQHF
.,TRBV11-2,.,TRBJ1-6,TGTGCCAGCAGCCCCGTCCGGGGGATCAATAATTCACCCCTCCACTTT,CASSPVRGINNSPLHF
.,TRBV5-1,.,TRBJ1-1,TGCGCCAGCAGCTTTGTTCCAGTGGAAGCTTTCTTT,CASSFVPVEAFF
.,TRBV7-2,.,TRBJ2-7,TGTGCCAGCAGCTTGGGCGGGGTTCGCTACGAGCAGTACTTC,CASSLGGVRYEQYF
.,TRBV6-6,once,TRBJ2-5,TGTGCCAGCAGTTACTCGAGTCTCGGAGAGACCCAGTACTTC,CASSYSSLGETQYF
.,TRBV6-5,.,TRBJ1-6,TGTGCCAGCAGTGAAAACAGAGATAATTCACCCCTCCACTTT,CASSENRDNSPLHF
.,TRBV27,.,TRBJ1-1,TGTGCCAGCAGTTCCCTCCGGGAAATGAACACTGAAGCTTTCTTT,CASSSLREMNTEAFF
.,TRBV7-2,once,TRBJ2-7,TGTGCCAGCAGCCCAGGGTTCGGTTTCCCCTACGAGCAGTACTTC,CASSPGFGFPYEQYF
TRBD1,TRBV27,.,TRBJ1-2,TGTGCCAGCAGGGGGACAGGGTACTATGGCTACACCTTC,CASRGTGYYGYTF
TRBD2,TRBV18,few,TRBJ2-3,TGTGCCAGCTCACCACGTATTGCGGGGGAGCTCACAGATACGCAGTATTTT,CASSPRIAGELTDTQYF
TRBD1,TRBV7-9,.,TRBJ1-1,TGTGCCAGCAGTCGACAGGGGAGCGATGCTTTCTTT,CASSRQGSDAFF
TRBD1,TRBV19,.,TRBJ1-5,TGTGCCAGTAGTCCAGGACAGGGGAGTATGACCCAGCATTTT,CASSPGQGSMTQHF
.,TRBV27,once,TRBJ1-2,TGTGCCAGCAGTTTAGACGGACTCTATGGCTACACCTTC,CASSLDGLYGYTF
.,TRBV7-8,.,TRBJ1-1,TGTGCCAGCAGCTATAGAGGGGGATGGACTGAAGCTTTCTTT,CASSYRGGWTEAFF
TRBD1,TRBV5-1,.,TRBJ1-1,TGCGCCAGCAGCTCTTCGACAGGGATTCGGACTGAAGCTTTCTTT,CASSSSTGIRTEAFF
.,TRBV5-1,few,TRBJ2-7,TGCGCCAGCAGCTTGGGCCTAGCCCCCGCCTACGAGCAGTACTTC,CASSLGLAPAYEQYF
TRBD2,TRBV7-3,once,TRBJ2-5,TGTGCCAGCAGCCCCTCGGGACTAATCGTAGAGACCCAGTACTTC,CASSPSGLIVETQYF
.,TRBV10-3,.,TRBJ1-3,TGTGCCATCAGGTATGGAAACACCATATATTTT,CAIRYGNTIYF
.,TRBV5-4,.,TRBJ1-2,TGTGCCAGCAGCCCTCAACTTACCGACAGCGTCCCGAGCTATGGCTACACCTTC,CASSPQLTDSVPSYGYTF
TRBD1,TRBV10-3,.,TRBJ2-7,TGTGCCATCAGGGTTTCCGGGACAGGGTTTATGGAGCAGTACTTC,CAIRVSGTGFMEQYF
.,TRBV5-6,.,TRBJ1-2,TGTGCCAGCAGCTCTACAGAATATGGCTACACCTTC,CASSSTEYGYTF
TRBD1,TRBV19,.,TRBJ1-5,TGTGCCAGTAGCCCGACAGGGAACCTTAATAGCAATCAGCCCCAGCATTTT,CASSPTGNLNSNQPQHF